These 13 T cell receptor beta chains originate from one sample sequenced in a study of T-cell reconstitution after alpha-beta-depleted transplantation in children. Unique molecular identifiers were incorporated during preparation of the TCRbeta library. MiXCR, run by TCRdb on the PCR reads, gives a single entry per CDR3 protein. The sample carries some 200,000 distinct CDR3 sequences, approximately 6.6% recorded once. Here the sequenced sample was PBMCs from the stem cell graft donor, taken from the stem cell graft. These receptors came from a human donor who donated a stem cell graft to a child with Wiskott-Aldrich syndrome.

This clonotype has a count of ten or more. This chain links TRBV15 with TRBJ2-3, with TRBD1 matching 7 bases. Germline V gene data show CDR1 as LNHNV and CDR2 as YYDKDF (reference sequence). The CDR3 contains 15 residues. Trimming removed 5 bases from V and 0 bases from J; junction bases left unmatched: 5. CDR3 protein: CATSGQVPSTDTQYF. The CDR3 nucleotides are TGTGCCACCAGCGGACAGGTTCCTAGCACAGATACGCAGTATTTT.

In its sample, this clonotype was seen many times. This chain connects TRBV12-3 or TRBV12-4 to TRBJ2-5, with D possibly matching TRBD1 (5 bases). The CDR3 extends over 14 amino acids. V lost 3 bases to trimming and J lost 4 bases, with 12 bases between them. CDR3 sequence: CASSFFQGRETQYF. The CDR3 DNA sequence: TGTGCCAGCAGTTTTTTCCAGGGCCGAGAGACCCAGTACTTC.

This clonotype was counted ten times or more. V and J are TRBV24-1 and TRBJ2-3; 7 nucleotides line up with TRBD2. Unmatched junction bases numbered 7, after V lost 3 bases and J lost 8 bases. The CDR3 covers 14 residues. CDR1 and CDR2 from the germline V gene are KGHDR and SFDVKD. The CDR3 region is CATSDGGTTGTQYF. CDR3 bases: TGTGCCACCAGTGATGGGGGGACTACCGGTACGCAGTATTTT.

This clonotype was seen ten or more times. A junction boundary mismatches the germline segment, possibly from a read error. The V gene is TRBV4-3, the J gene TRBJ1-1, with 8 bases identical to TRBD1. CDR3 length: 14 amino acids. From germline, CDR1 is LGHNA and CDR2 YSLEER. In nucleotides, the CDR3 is TGTGCCAGCAGTCAAGACAGGGGGAACACTGAAGCTTTCTTT. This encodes CASSQDRGNTEAFF.

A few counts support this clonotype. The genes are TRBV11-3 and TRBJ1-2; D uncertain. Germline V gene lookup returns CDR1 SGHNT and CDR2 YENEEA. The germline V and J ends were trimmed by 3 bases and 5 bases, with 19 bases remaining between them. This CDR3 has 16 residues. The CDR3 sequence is CASSFGLRESLYGYTF. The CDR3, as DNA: TGTGCCAGCAGCTTTGGCCTAAGGGAAAGTTTATATGGCTACACCTTC.

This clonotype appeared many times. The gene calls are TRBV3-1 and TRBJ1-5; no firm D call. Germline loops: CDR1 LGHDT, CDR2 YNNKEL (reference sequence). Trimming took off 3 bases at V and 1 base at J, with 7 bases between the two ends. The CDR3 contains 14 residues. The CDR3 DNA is TGTGCCAGCAGCCAGGGCGGGAGCAATCAGCCCCAGCATTTT. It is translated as CASSQGGSNQPQHF. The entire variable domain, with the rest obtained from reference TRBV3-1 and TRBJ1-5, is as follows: DTAVSQTPKYLVTQMGNDKSIKCEQNLGHDTMYWYKQDSKKFLKIMFSYNNKELIINETVPNRFSPKSPDKAHLNLHINSLELGDSAVYFCASSQGGSNQPQHFGDGTRLSIL.

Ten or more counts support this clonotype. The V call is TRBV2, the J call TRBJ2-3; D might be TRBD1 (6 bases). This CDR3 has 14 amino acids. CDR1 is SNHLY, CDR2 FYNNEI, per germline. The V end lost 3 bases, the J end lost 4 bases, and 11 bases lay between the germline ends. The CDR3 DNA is TGTGCCAGCAGTGAGCACAGGGTCTCAGATACGCAGTATTTT. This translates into CASSEHRVSDTQYF.

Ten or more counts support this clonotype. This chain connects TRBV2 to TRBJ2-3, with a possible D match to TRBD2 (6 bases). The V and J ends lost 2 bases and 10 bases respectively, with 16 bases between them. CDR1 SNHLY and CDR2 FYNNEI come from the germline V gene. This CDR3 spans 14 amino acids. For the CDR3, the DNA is TGTGCCAGCAGTGAATCTACTAGCCGCTCCTCGCAGTATTTT. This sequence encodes CASSESTSRSSQYF.

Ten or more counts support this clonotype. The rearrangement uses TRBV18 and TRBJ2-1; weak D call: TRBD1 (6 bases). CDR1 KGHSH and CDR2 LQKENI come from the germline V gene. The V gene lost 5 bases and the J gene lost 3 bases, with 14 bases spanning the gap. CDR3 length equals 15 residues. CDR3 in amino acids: CASSIGQTLYNEQFF. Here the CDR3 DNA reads TGTGCCAGCTCAATCGGACAGACCCTCTACAATGAGCAGTTCTTC.

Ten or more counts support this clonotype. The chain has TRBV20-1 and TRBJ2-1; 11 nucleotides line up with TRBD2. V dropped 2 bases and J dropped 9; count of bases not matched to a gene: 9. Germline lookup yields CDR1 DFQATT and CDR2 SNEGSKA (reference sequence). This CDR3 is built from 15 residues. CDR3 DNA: TGCAGTGCTAGACCAACTAGCGGGAGTATGATTGAGCAGTTCTTC. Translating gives CSARPTSGSMIEQFF.

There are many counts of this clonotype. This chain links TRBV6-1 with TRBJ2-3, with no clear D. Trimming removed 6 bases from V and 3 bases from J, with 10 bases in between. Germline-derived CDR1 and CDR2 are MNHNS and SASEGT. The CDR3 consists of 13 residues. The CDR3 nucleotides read TGTGCCAGCAGCCGAACCGGGACAGATACGCAGTATTTT. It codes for CASSRTGTDTQYF.

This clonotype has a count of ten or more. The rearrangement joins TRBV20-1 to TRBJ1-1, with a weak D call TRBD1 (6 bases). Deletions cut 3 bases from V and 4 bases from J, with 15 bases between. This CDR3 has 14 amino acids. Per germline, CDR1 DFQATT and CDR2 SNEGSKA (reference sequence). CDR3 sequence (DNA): TGCAGTGCTAGTGGAACAGGGAAGGGCACTGAAGCTTTCTTT. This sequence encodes CSASGTGKGTEAFF.

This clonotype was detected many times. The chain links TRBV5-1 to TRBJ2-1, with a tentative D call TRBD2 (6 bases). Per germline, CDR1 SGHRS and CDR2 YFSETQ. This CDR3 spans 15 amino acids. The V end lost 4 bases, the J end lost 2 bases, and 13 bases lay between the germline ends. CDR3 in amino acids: CASSLSGTPYNEQFF. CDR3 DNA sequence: TGCGCCAGCAGCCTTAGCGGTACCCCCTACAATGAGCAGTTCTTC.